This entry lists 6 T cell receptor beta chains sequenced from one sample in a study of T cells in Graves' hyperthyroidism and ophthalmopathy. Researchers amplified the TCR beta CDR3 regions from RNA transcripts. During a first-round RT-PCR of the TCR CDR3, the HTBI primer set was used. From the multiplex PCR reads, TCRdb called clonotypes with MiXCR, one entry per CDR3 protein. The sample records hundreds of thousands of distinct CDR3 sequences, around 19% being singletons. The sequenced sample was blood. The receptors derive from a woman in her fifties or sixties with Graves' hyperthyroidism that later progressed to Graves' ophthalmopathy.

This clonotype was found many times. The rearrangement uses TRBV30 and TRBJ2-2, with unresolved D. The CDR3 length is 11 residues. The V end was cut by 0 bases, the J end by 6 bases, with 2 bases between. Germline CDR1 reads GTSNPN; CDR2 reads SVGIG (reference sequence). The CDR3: CAWSVPGELFF. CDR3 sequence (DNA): TGTGCCTGGAGTGTACCCGGGGAGCTGTTTTTT.

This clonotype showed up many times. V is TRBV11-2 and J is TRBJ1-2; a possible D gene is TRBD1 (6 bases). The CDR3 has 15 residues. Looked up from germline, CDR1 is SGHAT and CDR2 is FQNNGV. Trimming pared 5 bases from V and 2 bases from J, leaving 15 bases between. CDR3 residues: CASSPLTGANYGYTF. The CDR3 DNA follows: TGTGCCAGCAGCCCGCTGACAGGAGCGAACTATGGCTACACCTTC.

DNA of the CDR3: TGTGCCACCAGCAGAACGAGGGGGGTTACGAACACTGAAGCTTTCTTT. Protein product: CATSRTRGVTNTEAFF. The chain combines TRBV15 with TRBJ1-1, with a possible D match to TRBD1 (6 bases). Germline CDR1 LNHNV, CDR2 YYDKDF (reference sequence). This CDR3 spans 16 amino acids. V shed 2 bases and J shed 1 base, with 14 bases lying between them. Together with reference TRBV15 and TRBJ1-1, the CDR3 gives the full variable domain: DAMVIQNPRYQVTQFGKPVTLSCSQTLNHNVMYWYQQKSSQAPKLLFHYYDKDFNNEADTPDNFQSRRPNTSFCFLDIRSPGLGDTAMYLCATSRTRGVTNTEAFFGQGTRLTVV.

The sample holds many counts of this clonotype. The CDR3 spells CASRALSAAGDTQYF. CDR3 bases: TGCGCCAGCAGGGCCCTTTCGGCGGCGGGAGATACGCAGTATTTT. V and J are TRBV5-1 and TRBJ2-3; D perhaps matches TRBD2 (5 bases). Germline V gene sequence: CDR1 SGHRS, CDR2 YFSETQ. This CDR3 comprises 15 residues. The V gene lost 5 bases and the J gene lost 5 bases, with 18 bases spanning the gap.

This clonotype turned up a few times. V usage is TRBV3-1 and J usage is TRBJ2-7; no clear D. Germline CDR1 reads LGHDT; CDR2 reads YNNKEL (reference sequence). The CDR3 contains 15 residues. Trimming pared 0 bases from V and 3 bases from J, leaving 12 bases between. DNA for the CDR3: TGTGCCAGCAGCCAAGAGACGAAAGGTATCTACGAGCAGTACTTC. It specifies CASSQETKGIYEQYF.

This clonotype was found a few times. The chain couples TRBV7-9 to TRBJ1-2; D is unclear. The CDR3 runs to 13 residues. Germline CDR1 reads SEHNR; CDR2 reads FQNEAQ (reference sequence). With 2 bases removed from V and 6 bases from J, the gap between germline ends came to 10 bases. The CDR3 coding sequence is TGTGCCAGCAGCTTATTACAAATCGATGGCTACACCTTC. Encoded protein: CASSLLQIDGYTF.